The 25 T cell receptor beta chains listed next were all sequenced from one sample in a study of T cells after yellow fever vaccination. Each CDR3 protein gets one entry after TCRdb re-called the 5' RACE reads with MiXCR. In the table there are tens of thousands of distinct CDR3 sequences, more than 5.5% of which are singletons. The sample was CD8+ T cells sorted from PBMCs, taken 5 to 6 days after the first yellow fever vaccination. The receptors were sampled from a man in his late teens or twenties who received the YFV17D yellow fever vaccine.

This clonotype has more than one count but fewer than ten. J is TRBJ2-2 and V is TRBV11-2; 7 bases fit TRBD1. Germline CDR1 is SGHAT and CDR2 is FQNNGV. The CDR3 has 16 residues. Trimming took 11 bases from V and 3 from J; bases not matched to a gene: 15. The CDR3, as DNA: TGTGCCGGCAAAGGGACCGGGACAGAGGACACCGGGGAGCTGTTTTTT. Protein product: CAGKGTGTEDTGELFF.

V and J are TRBV5-1 and TRBJ2-3, with TRBD2 identical over 8 bases. CDR3 length: 14 amino acids. CDR1 is SGHRS, CDR2 YFSETQ, per germline. The J segment lost 5 bases and the V segment lost 5 bases, leaving 7 bases of the junction unmatched. The CDR3 sequence is CASRERGTVDTQYF. The CDR3, as DNA: TGCGCCAGCAGGGAGCGGGGGACGGTAGATACGCAGTATTTT.

This clonotype was seen only a few times. The V and J genes are TRBV7-2 and TRBJ2-5; a weak D match, TRBD1 (6 bases). The CDR3 covers 15 residues. V was trimmed by 3 bases and J by 4 bases, leaving 15 bases between them. In germline, CDR1 is SGHTA, CDR2 FQGNSA. For the CDR3, the DNA is TGTGCCAGCAGCTTTAGTTCGGGCAGGGGAGAGACCCAGTACTTC. This codes for CASSFSSGRGETQYF.

The sample holds many counts of this clonotype. DNA for the CDR3: TGTGCCAGCAGCTTAGATTTTAGACAGTTCATGAACACTGAAGCTTTCTTT. Amino acids: CASSLDFRQFMNTEAFF. This chain connects TRBV11-2 to TRBJ1-1, with D tentatively TRBD1 (5 bases). The germline V gene encodes CDR1 SGHAT and CDR2 FQNNGV. V was pared by 0 bases and J by 0 bases, with 14 bases between. This CDR3 spans 17 amino acids.

In its sample, this clonotype was seen a few times. V is TRBV27 and J is TRBJ1-5, with D perhaps matching TRBD1 (5 bases). V was pared by 5 bases and J by 9 bases, with 17 bases between. The CDR3 is 14 residues long. The germline gives CDR1 MNHEY, CDR2 SMNVEV (reference sequence). DNA for the CDR3: TGTGCCAGCAGTCACGGGACCCAGACTCTGCCCCAGCATTTT. It encodes CASSHGTQTLPQHF.

This clonotype occurred a few times. The chain carries TRBV28 and TRBJ1-2, with 7 positions matching TRBD1. CDR3 length: 14 amino acids. Germline V gives CDR1 MDHEN, CDR2 SYDVKM. V lost 4 bases, J lost 5 bases, and 7 bases stayed unmatched. This CDR3 is CASSSPLQGYGYTF. CDR3 DNA: TGTGCCAGCAGTTCTCCGTTACAGGGGTATGGCTACACCTTC.

The chain links TRBV4-3 to TRBJ2-7; no reliable D call. Between the trimmed V and J ends, which lost 4 bases and 4 bases, there was a span of 11 bases. CDR1 is LGHNA, CDR2 YSLEER, per germline. This CDR3 has 13 residues. The CDR3 DNA is TGCGCCAGCAGCCCTGGAGAACGATACGAGCAGTACTTC. Its protein product is CASSPGERYEQYF.

This clonotype showed up many times. The V and J genes are TRBV4-1 and TRBJ2-5; TRBD2 agrees at 7 bases. After removal of 0 bases from V and 1 base from J, the junction contained 2 bases not matched to a gene. Germline CDR1 reads MGHRA; CDR2 reads YSYEKL. CDR3 length equals 15 residues. CDR3 nucleotide sequence: TGCGCCAGCAGCCAAGATCCGGGGGGCCAAGAGACCCAGTACTTC. This gives the protein CASSQDPGGQETQYF.

At least ten counts were recorded for this clonotype. The rearrangement links TRBV2 to TRBJ1-5; the D gene is possibly TRBD1 (5 bases). Germline loops: CDR1 SNHLY, CDR2 FYNNEI. CDR3 length: 15 amino acids. The V and J ends lost 2 bases and 3 bases respectively, with 11 bases between them. The CDR3 loop reads CASSESLGDNQPQHF. CDR3 coding DNA: TGTGCCAGCAGTGAATCTCTAGGGGACAATCAGCCCCAGCATTTT. Supplemented by reference TRBV2 and TRBJ1-5, the full variable domain reads EPEVTQTPSHQVTQMGQEVILRCVPISNHLYFYWYRQILGQKVEFLVSFYNNEISEKSEIFDDQFSVERPDGSNFTLKIRSTKLEDSAMYFCASSESLGDNQPQHFGDGTRLSIL.

The chain carries TRBV5-6 and TRBJ2-1; D unresolved. The CDR3 extends over 14 amino acids. Germline CDR1 is SGHDT and CDR2 is YYEEEE. Trimming stripped 7 bases from V and 5 bases from J, with 16 bases between. In DNA form, the CDR3 reads TGTGCCAGCGGCCCCGGGCTACGGCACAATGAGCAGTTCTTC. Translation gives CASGPGLRHNEQFF.

This clonotype has ten or more counts. The gene calls are TRBV9 and TRBJ2-3, with a weak D call TRBD2 (6 bases). Germline V gives CDR1 SGDLS, CDR2 YYNGEE. This CDR3 is built from 12 residues. Between the trimmed V and J ends, which lost 3 bases and 6 bases, there was a span of 8 bases. This CDR3 is CASSEGGDTQYF. The CDR3, as DNA: TGTGCCAGCAGCGAAGGAGGGGATACGCAGTATTTT. Full variable domain (missing parts from reference TRBV9 and TRBJ2-3): DSGVTQTPKHLITATGQRVTLRCSPRSGDLSVYWYQQSLDQGLQFLIQYYNGEERAKGNILERFSAQQFPDLHSELNLSSLELGDSALYFCASSEGGDTQYFGPGTRLTVL.

This clonotype was counted at least ten times. This sequence joins TRBV11-2 and TRBJ2-3, with 13 bases that match TRBD2. From germline, CDR1 is SGHAT and CDR2 FQNNGV. With V trimmed by 5 bases and J by 6 bases, 14 bases remained unmatched. This CDR3 contains 18 residues. CDR3 in DNA: TGTGCCAGCAGCCCACGACTAGCGGGGGGACCAGGCGCGGATACGCAGTATTTT. Residues: CASSPRLAGGPGADTQYF.

This clonotype was counted at least ten times. The gene calls are TRBV4-3 and TRBJ2-3; D gene uncertain. Germline values: CDR1 LGHNA, CDR2 YSLEER. Trimming cost V 0 bases and J 1 base, with 8 bases left between them. The CDR3 is made up of 15 amino acids. CDR3 loop: CASSQEGWGTDTQYF. Written as DNA, the CDR3 is TGCGCCAGCAGCCAAGAAGGCTGGGGCACAGATACGCAGTATTTT.

The table lists this clonotype with a few counts. CDR3 sequence reads: CASSTQGAMNEQYF. CDR3 in DNA: TGTGCCAGTAGTACACAGGGGGCGATGAACGAGCAGTACTTC. The chain carries TRBV19 and TRBJ2-7, with 9 bases identical to TRBD1. Trimming removed 4 bases from V and 5 bases from J; junction bases left unmatched: 6. Germline V gene lookup returns CDR1 LNHDA and CDR2 SQIVND (reference sequence). The CDR3 loop spans 14 amino acids.

The J gene is TRBJ2-1, the V gene TRBV9, with 10 bases lining up with TRBD2. CDR1 SGDLS and CDR2 YYNGEE come from the germline V gene. This CDR3 is built from 15 residues. Trimming at V came to 3 bases and at J to 4 bases, leaving 4 bases not matched to a gene. CDR3 loop: CASSAVAGGYNEQFF. The CDR3 bases are TGTGCCAGCAGCGCCGTAGCGGGGGGATACAATGAGCAGTTCTTC.

The chain couples TRBV4-1 to TRBJ2-7; TRBD2 is a possible D gene (5 bases). Trimming removed 4 bases from V and 3 bases from J, with 16 bases in between. The CDR3 extends over 15 amino acids. Per the germline V gene, CDR1 is MGHRA and CDR2 is YSYEKL. The chain's CDR3 is CASSLWVASSYEQYF. The CDR3 nucleotides are TGCGCCAGCAGCCTATGGGTCGCTAGCAGCTACGAGCAGTACTTC.

A note on this clonotype: This may stem from a read error, because a much larger clone lies one nucleotide away. V gene TRBV14 combines with J gene TRBJ2-3; D perhaps matches TRBD1 (6 bases). The CDR3 extends over 16 amino acids. V was cut by 5 bases and J by 6 bases, with 21 bases left in between. CDR1 and CDR2 from the germline V gene are SGHDN and FVKESK. In nucleotides, the CDR3 is TGTGCCAGCAGCACCGTCCAGGCACAGGGAGTCGATACGCAGTATTTT. Protein product: CASSTVQAQGVDTQYF. Complete variable domain (other parts from reference TRBV14 and TRBJ2-3): EAGVTQFPSHSVIEKGQTVTLRCDPISGHDNLYWYRRVMGKEIKFLLHFVKESKQDESGMPNNRFLAERTGGTYSTLKVQPAELEDSGVYFCASSTVQAQGVDTQYFGPGTRLTVL.

The chain couples TRBV4-3 to TRBJ2-1; tentative D call: TRBD2 (6 bases). Per germline, CDR1 LGHNA and CDR2 YSLEER. Trimming removed 0 bases at V and 4 bases at J, with 16 bases between. The CDR3 sequence is 17 residues long. CDR3 sequence: CASSQEVAGGGYNEQFF. The CDR3, as DNA: TGCGCCAGCAGCCAAGAGGTAGCCGGGGGTGGTTACAATGAGCAGTTCTTC.

This clonotype was recorded a few times. This chain links TRBV7-9 with TRBJ2-7; TRBD1 aligns across 7 bases. Germline CDR1 reads SEHNR; CDR2 reads FQNEAQ (reference sequence). Trimming at V came to 5 bases and at J to 7 bases, leaving 5 bases not matched to a gene. The length of the CDR3 is 12 residues. The CDR3: CASSETGREQYF. The CDR3, as DNA: TGTGCCAGCAGCGAGACAGGGCGGGAGCAGTACTTC.

This clonotype was seen repeatedly, ten times or more. The genes are TRBV11-2 and TRBJ2-3; 10 bases agree with TRBD2. The length of the CDR3 is 18 residues. Germline CDR1 reads SGHAT; CDR2 reads FQNNGV. The ends lost 1 base at V and 3 bases at J; junction bases unmatched: 10. CDR3 bases: TGTGCCAGCAGCTTAGTTGGGCTAGCGGGGGCTAGGACAGATACGCAGTATTTT. Translating it yields CASSLVGLAGARTDTQYF.

This chain joins TRBV3-1 and TRBJ1-2, with D possibly TRBD1 on 5 matching bases. The CDR3 covers 14 residues. Germline CDR1 and CDR2: LGHDT and YNNKEL (reference sequence). The V and J ends lost 4 bases and 4 bases respectively, with 13 bases between them. The CDR3 protein is CASSRQGAIYGYTF. CDR3 coding DNA: TGTGCCAGCAGCCGACAAGGGGCCATCTATGGCTACACCTTC.

The chain couples TRBV6-5 to TRBJ1-5; D is undetermined. The germline V gene has CDR1 MNHEY and CDR2 SVGAGI. The CDR3 loop spans 13 amino acids. With 4 bases removed from V and 6 bases from J, the gap between germline ends came to 10 bases. Here the CDR3 DNA reads TGTGCCAGCAGTTCTGGTAGGAGTCAGCCCCAGCATTTT. Protein sequence: CASSSGRSQPQHF.

Only a few counts were recorded for this clonotype. V gene TRBV20-1 combines with J gene TRBJ2-2; the D gene is possibly TRBD2 (6 bases). Trimming removed 1 base at V and 2 bases at J, with 14 bases between. The germline V gene encodes CDR1 DFQATT and CDR2 SNEGSKA (reference sequence). The CDR3 contains 16 residues. The CDR3 coding sequence is TGCAGTGCTAGAGGAGGAGGAGGGCTAAACACCGGGGAGCTGTTTTTT. Translation: CSARGGGGLNTGELFF.

In this sample, this clonotype turned up a few times. This chain joins TRBV3-1 and TRBJ2-5; D perhaps matches TRBD2 (6 bases). The CDR3 length is 16 residues. Germline values: CDR1 LGHDT, CDR2 YNNKEL (reference sequence). The ends were cut back, 3 bases at V and 5 bases at J, with 19 bases in the middle. The CDR3 DNA sequence: TGTGCCAGCAGCCAGGAGCTAGCGAGTCTCTCGGAGACCCAGTACTTC. This gives the protein CASSQELASLSETQYF.

Worth noting for this clonotype: This may arise from a read error, as a much more abundant clone is one base away. This chain joins TRBV6-5 and TRBJ2-5, with 9 positions matching TRBD1. There are 14 residues in the CDR3. With V trimmed by 4 bases and J by 5 bases, 5 bases remained unmatched. CDR1 is MNHEY, CDR2 SVGAGI, per germline. This CDR3 reads CASSWTGANETQYF. The CDR3 region has the DNA TGTGCCAGCAGTTGGACAGGGGCAAACGAGACCCAGTACTTC.